Following are 10 T cell receptor beta chains from one sample sequenced in a study of CD8 T cells in ankylosing spondylitis. TCRdb passed the 5' RACE reads through MiXCR, listing each CDR3 protein once. The data hold roughly 250,000 distinct CDR3 sequences, with about 10% observed a single time. The sample taken for sequencing was blood, either unsorted or a sorted T cell fraction (not recorded which). The receptors here all came from a male donor with ankylosing spondylitis or in good health (not recorded which).

In its sample, this clonotype was seen many times. The rearrangement uses TRBV3-1 and TRBJ2-2; D is possibly TRBD1 (6 bases). The CDR3 consists of 14 residues. The germline V and J ends were trimmed by 4 bases and 7 bases, with 13 bases remaining between them. CDR1 and CDR2 (germline): LGHDT, YNNKEL (reference sequence). CDR3 bases: TGTGCCAGCAGCCCAGGGGTAGCCATCGGGGAGCTGTTTTTT. Protein product: CASSPGVAIGELFF.

Many counts were recorded for this clonotype. This chain uses TRBV20-1 with TRBJ1-1; 7 nucleotides align to TRBD1. This CDR3 spans 14 amino acids. The germline gives CDR1 DFQATT, CDR2 SNEGSKA (reference sequence). CDR3 protein: CRALTGQIVSEAFF. The CDR3 nucleotides are TGCAGGGCCTTGACGGGACAGATCGTCTCTGAAGCTTTCTTT.

This clonotype was counted ten times or more. The chain uses TRBV20-1 and TRBJ2-5, with 13 bases identical to TRBD2. V lost 3 bases, J lost 3 bases, and 7 bases stayed unmatched. Per the germline V gene, CDR1 is DFQATT and CDR2 is SNEGSKA (reference sequence). The CDR3 contains 16 residues. The CDR3 DNA sequence: TGCAGTGCTAGCCCCTCAGGACTAGCGGGAGAAGAGACCCAGTACTTC. Translation gives CSASPSGLAGEETQYF.

CDR3 sequence reads: CASSQDEGGRTQYF. The CDR3 nucleotides read TGCGCCAGCAGCCAAGATGAAGGAGGGAGGACGCAGTATTTT. The chain combines TRBV4-1 with TRBJ2-3; D is possibly TRBD2 (6 bases). This CDR3 comprises 14 residues. Germline-derived CDR1 and CDR2 are MGHRA and YSYEKL. The ends were cut back, 0 bases at V and 9 bases at J, with 13 bases in the middle.

The gene calls are TRBV7-2 and TRBJ2-1; 11 bases line up with TRBD2. In germline, CDR1 is SGHTA, CDR2 FQGNSA. CDR3 size: 20 residues. Trimming cost V 4 bases and J 8 bases; bases outside gene matches: 22. In nucleotides, the CDR3 is TGTGCCAGCAGCTCCCCCCCGGGACTAGCGGTTATACATATCGGGTATGAGCAGTTCTTC. Translation gives CASSSPPGLAVIHIGYEQFF.

This clonotype was detected ten times or more. The gene calls are TRBV20-1 and TRBJ1-2; D remains ambiguous. With 6 bases removed from V and 0 bases from J, the gap between germline ends came to 17 bases. CDR1 and CDR2 from the germline V gene are DFQATT and SNEGSKA (reference sequence). There are 15 residues in the CDR3. The CDR3 loop is CSAPTGGEANYGYTF. The CDR3 nucleotides read TGCAGTGCCCCTACGGGCGGGGAGGCTAACTATGGCTACACCTTC.

The table lists this clonotype with many counts. The rearrangement links TRBV20-1 to TRBJ2-1, with 11 bases identical to TRBD2. The germline V gene has CDR1 DFQATT and CDR2 SNEGSKA (reference sequence). Trimming at V came to 6 bases and at J to 8 bases, leaving 6 bases not matched to a gene. CDR3 size: 13 residues. CDR3 amino acids: CSASLAGVHEQFF. In DNA form, the CDR3 reads TGCAGTGCGTCACTAGCGGGAGTTCATGAGCAGTTCTTC.

The J gene is TRBJ1-2, the V gene TRBV9; tentative D call: TRBD1 (5 bases). CDR1 and CDR2 from the germline V gene are SGDLS and YYNGEE. V was trimmed by 0 bases and J by 4 bases, leaving 22 bases between them. This CDR3 region has 18 residues. CDR3 in amino acids: CASSVAIGWGRGSYGYTF. CDR3 sequence (DNA): TGTGCCAGCAGCGTAGCTATCGGATGGGGCAGAGGTTCCTATGGCTACACCTTC.

This clonotype has ten or more counts. The chain combines TRBV5-1 with TRBJ1-5, with D unclear. Trimming left V 0 bases short and J 3 bases short, with 4 bases between. This CDR3 has 13 residues. Germline CDR1 reads SGHRS; CDR2 reads YFSETQ. The CDR3 nucleotides are TGCGCCAGCAGCTTGGGCGACAATCAGCCCCAGCATTTT. This sequence encodes CASSLGDNQPQHF.

This clonotype turned up a few times. The rearrangement joins TRBV4-2 to TRBJ2-1; D not certain. CDR1 and CDR2 (germline): LGHNA, YNFKEQ. V lost 0 bases, J lost 4 bases, and 13 bases lay in between. The CDR3 has 16 amino acids. The CDR3 DNA sequence: TGTGCCAGCAGCCAAGAACAATTCACGGGTTACAATGAGCAGTTCTTC. This sequence encodes CASSQEQFTGYNEQFF.